This T cell receptor (beta chain) was found in a study of identical twins. General study points: Memory repertoires lacked the insertion deficit that abundant cord blood beta clonotypes showed.

Among all donors, each was a healthy Caucasian. In TCRdb, the 5' RACE reads were re-called with MiXCR into one record per CDR3 protein. The sample has about 1.7 million distinct CDR3 sequences, about 32% seen once. Trimming stripped 5 bases from V and 1 base from J, with 12 bases between. This CDR3 comprises 15 residues. Germline CDR1 SGHTA, CDR2 FQGNSA. Only a few counts were recorded for this clonotype. Antigen unknown. Sequences were obtained from cord blood. The TCR originated in a newborn girl in good health. The rearrangement uses TRBV7-2 and TRBJ1-5; D ambiguous. DNA of the CDR3: TGTGCCAGCAGCCCGACAAGGTTCAGCAATCAGCCCCAGCATTTT. As protein: CASSPTRFSNQPQHF.